This TCR beta chain appears in the sequencing data of a study of T cell responses to AZD1222 COVID-19 vaccine. Broader study findings: Only a handful of AZD1222 recipients, several in all, had baseline seropositivity. Spike-wide coverage was observed for vaccine-associated CD4 TCRs, with dominant responses at 160-218 and 743-854. Sampling that yielded the repertoires occurred only after the peak T cell response. Vaccination with two AZD1222 doses was followed by a rise in Spike-specific TCR breadth and depth.

A word on this clone: Antigen: not known.

CDR3 size: 16 residues. Trimming removed 5 bases at V and 10 bases at J, with 26 bases between. CDR1 MNHEY and CDR2 SMNVEV come from the germline V gene (reference sequence). The assay was immunoSEQ multiplex PCR, and TCRdb's table has in-frame clones only and misses some. This repertoire shows more than 85,000 clones, about 91% found once; its top ten account for 7.5%. The sequence was obtained from an adult in good health. V is TRBV27 and J is TRBJ1-1; no clear D. The sequences come from peripheral blood, collected on day 0 of AZD1222 vaccination. CDR3 nucleotide sequence: TGTGCCAGCAGTACACCGGACCAAAGGACCCCCGGCGGAGCTTTCTTT. It specifies CASSTPDQRTPGGAFF.